The 6 T cell receptor beta chains given below trace back to one sample, sequenced in a study of T cell responses to AZD1222 COVID-19 vaccine. The table came from immunoSEQ multiplex PCR; TCRdb's copy has only in-frame clones and leaves some out. The sample carries tens of thousands of clones, 60% to 85% recorded once. Here the sequenced sample was peripheral blood, taken on day 0 of AZD1222 vaccination. These receptors were obtained from an adult in good health.

The V gene is TRBV12-3 or TRBV12-4, the J gene TRBJ1-1, with TRBD1 as a possible D gene (5 bases). V dropped 10 bases and J dropped 5 bases, with 17 bases sitting between them. This CDR3 has 13 amino acids. The CDR3 sequence is CAIAPGRETEAFF. In DNA, the CDR3 is TGTGCCATAGCACCGGGCAGGGAGACTGAAGCTTTCTTT.

The genes are TRBV9 and TRBJ2-7; 9 positions match TRBD1. The V gene end was trimmed by 0 bases and the J gene end by 3 bases; junction bases not matched to a gene: 4. There are 15 residues in the CDR3. Germline CDR1 reads SGDLS; CDR2 reads YYNGEE. The CDR3 sequence: CASSVAGTGFYEQYF. The CDR3 DNA follows: TGTGCCAGCAGCGTAGCCGGGACAGGGTTCTACGAGCAGTACTTC.

The V gene is TRBV29-1, the J gene TRBJ2-7, with TRBD2 matching 9 bases. V was clipped by 1 base and J by 2 bases; unmatched bases: 0. This CDR3 spans 13 amino acids. CDR1 and CDR2 (germline): SQVTM, ANQGSEA. In DNA, the CDR3 is TGCAGCGTTGAAGTAGCGGGGGCCTACGAGCAGTACTTC. Its protein is CSVEVAGAYEQYF.

Note on this clone: Different DNA sequences within this sample yield the same CDR3. The gene calls are TRBV11-1 and TRBJ1-2; D is uncertain. The CDR3 consists of 13 residues. Germline lookup yields CDR1 SGHAT and CDR2 FQDESV (reference sequence). V was clipped by 5 bases and J by 7 bases, with 14 bases between them. The CDR3 is CASSPGLGLGYTF. CDR3 bases: TGTGCCAGCAGCCCTGGTTTAGGCCTTGGCTACACCTTC.

V and J are TRBV28 and TRBJ2-3; D could derive from TRBD1 or TRBD2 (6 bases each). The CDR3 totals 16 residues. V lost 2 bases and J lost 5, with 17 bases in between. CDR1 and CDR2 (germline): MDHEN, SYDVKM. CDR3 protein: CASSLNRWGAKDTQYF. The CDR3, as DNA: TGTGCCAGCAGTTTAAATAGGTGGGGGGCCAAAGATACGCAGTATTTT.

The V and J genes are TRBV18 and TRBJ2-1, with D perhaps assigned TRBD1 or TRBD2 (6 bases each). The CDR3 runs to 16 residues. Trimming took 8 bases from V and 7 from J, leaving 24 bases between them. Germline CDR1 and CDR2: KGHSH and LQKENI. CDR3: CASAYRTGGFGNEQFF. The CDR3 DNA reads TGTGCCAGCGCATATCGTACCGGGGGCTTTGGAAATGAGCAGTTCTTC.